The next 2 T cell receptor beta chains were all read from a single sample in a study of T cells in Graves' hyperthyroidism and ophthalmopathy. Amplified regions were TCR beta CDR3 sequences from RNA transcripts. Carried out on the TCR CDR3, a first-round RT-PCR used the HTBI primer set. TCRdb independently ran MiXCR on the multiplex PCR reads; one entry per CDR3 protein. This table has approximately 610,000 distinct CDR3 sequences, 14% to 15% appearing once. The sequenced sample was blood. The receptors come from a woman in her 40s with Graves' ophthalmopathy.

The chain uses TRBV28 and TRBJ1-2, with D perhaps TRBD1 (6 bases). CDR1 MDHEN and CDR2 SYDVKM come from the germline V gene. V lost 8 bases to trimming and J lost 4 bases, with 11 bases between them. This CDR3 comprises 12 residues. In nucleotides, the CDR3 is TGTGCCAGCGGGGGGCTCGGCTATGGCTACACCTTC. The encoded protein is CASGGLGYGYTF.

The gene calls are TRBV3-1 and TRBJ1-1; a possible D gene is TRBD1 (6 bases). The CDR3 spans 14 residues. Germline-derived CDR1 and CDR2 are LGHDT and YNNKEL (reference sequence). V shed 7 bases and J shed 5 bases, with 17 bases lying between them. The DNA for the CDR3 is TGTGCCAGCAACCTCGCGGGAGGGGGGACTGAAGCTTTCTTT. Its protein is CASNLAGGGTEAFF.